This T cell receptor (beta chain) derives from a study of control samples from healthy donors and cancer patients. Using immunoSEQ multiplex PCR, the repertoire was profiled, and TCRdb retains in-frame clones only, with some absent. The sample contains 90,000 or so clones, roughly 91% of which appear only once. CDR1 is SNHLY and CDR2 is FYNNEI in the germline V gene. The CDR3 length is 15 residues. The V end was cut by 4 bases, the J end by 2 bases, with 12 bases between. The source of this sequence is a woman in her forties or fifties with colorectal cancer. The chain joins TRBV2 to TRBJ1-5, with a tentative D call TRBD1 (5 bases). The sample consisted of PBMCs. The CDR3 protein is CASSVTRGGNQPQHF. CDR3 in DNA: TGTGCCAGCAGTGTAACCCGGGGGGGCAATCAGCCCCAGCATTTT. Together with reference TRBV2 and TRBJ1-5, the CDR3 gives the full variable domain: EPEVTQTPSHQVTQMGQEVILRCVPISNHLYFYWYRQILGQKVEFLVSFYNNEISEKSEIFDDQFSVERPDGSNFTLKIRSTKLEDSAMYFCASSVTRGGNQPQHFGDGTRLSIL.